The 26 T cell receptor beta chains in this list originate from one sample, sequenced in a study of cytomegalovirus exposure and HLA in healthy donors. The PCR contained 60 Vbeta and 13 Jbeta primers. The repertoire was sequenced with immunoSEQ multiplex PCR; TCRdb's copy has only in-frame clones and lacks some. The listing contains 150,000 or so clones. The sequenced material came from PBMCs. All receptors derive from a woman in her fifties or sixties in good health and CMV-seronegative.

The V gene is TRBV7-2, the J gene TRBJ1-5; the D gene is possibly TRBD1 (5 bases). CDR1 is SGHTA and CDR2 is FQGNSA in the germline V gene. Deletions cut 5 bases from V and 3 bases from J, with 14 bases between. This CDR3 has 15 residues. The CDR3 region has the DNA TGTGCCAGCAGCCCAGGTAGGGGTAACAATCAGCCCCAGCATTTT. It translates to CASSPGRGNNQPQHF.

V is TRBV6-5 and J is TRBJ2-2; 8 bases line up with TRBD2. Germline CDR1 and CDR2: MNHEY and SVGAGI. After removal of 4 bases from V and 1 base from J, the junction contained 2 bases not matched to a gene. The CDR3 runs to 15 residues. CDR3 residues: CASSFTSGNTGELFF. In nucleotides, the CDR3 is TGTGCCAGCAGTTTTACTAGCGGGAACACCGGGGAGCTGTTTTTT.

This chain connects TRBV30 to TRBJ1-5; 7 nucleotides agree with TRBD1. Germline assignment: CDR1 GTSNPN and CDR2 SVGIG (reference sequence). The CDR3 is 13 residues long. V gave up 4 bases and J gave up 4 bases; unmatched junction bases: 4. The CDR3 DNA reads as TGTGCCTGGAATTACAGGGGAAATCAGCCCCAGCATTTT. Protein product: CAWNYRGNQPQHF.

Regarding this clone: At one of its ends the junction is not consistent with the germline gene, which may arise from a read error. The chain joins TRBV20-1 to TRBJ1-1; D is uncertain. This CDR3 comprises 10 residues. CDR1 is DFQATT, CDR2 SNEGSKA, per germline (reference sequence). The CDR3 loop is CSAREGRAFF. CDR3 DNA: TGCAGTGCGAGAGAGGGCAGGGCTTTCTTT.

CDR3 in amino acids: CASRARQGVGQETQYF. The CDR3, as DNA: TGTGCCAGCAGGGCCCGACAGGGGGTCGGCCAAGAGACCCAGTACTTC. The chain recombines TRBV25-1 with TRBJ2-5, with TRBD1 matching over 9 bases. Germline V gives CDR1 MGHDK, CDR2 SYGVNS. The CDR3 loop spans 16 amino acids. V lost 6 bases, J lost 1 base, and 9 bases stayed unmatched.

V is TRBV5-1 and J is TRBJ1-3; 7 bases agree with TRBD1. V shed 5 bases and J 0 bases; nucleotides not matched to a gene: 5. Germline loops: CDR1 SGHRS, CDR2 YFSETQ. The CDR3 is made up of 15 amino acids. The DNA of the CDR3 is TGCGCCAGCAGACGGACAGGCCTCTCTGGAAACACCATATATTTT. It specifies CASRRTGLSGNTIYF.

The CDR3 loop is CASRFTARENTEAFF. The CDR3 bases are TGTGCCAGCAGATTTACTGCCAGGGAGAACACTGAAGCTTTCTTT. The chain has TRBV7-2 and TRBJ1-1; a possible D gene is TRBD1 (5 bases). From germline, CDR1 is SGHTA and CDR2 FQGNSA. Trimming removed 6 bases at V and 1 base at J, with 15 bases between. This CDR3 spans 15 amino acids. The full variable domain, rest sourced from reference TRBV7-2 and TRBJ1-1, is GAGVSQSPSNKVTEKGKDVELRCDPISGHTALYWYRQSLGQGLEFLIYFQGNSAPDKSGLPSDRFSAERTGGSVSTLTIQRTQQEDSAVYLCASRFTARENTEAFFGQGTRLTVV.

V gene TRBV11-2 combines with J gene TRBJ2-2; 7 bases are shared with TRBD1. Trimming removed 5 bases from V and 4 bases from J; junction bases left unmatched: 4. The CDR3 sequence is 14 residues long. Germline CDR1 SGHAT, CDR2 FQNNGV. The CDR3: CASSPGQVTGELFF. The CDR3 coding sequence is TGTGCCAGCAGCCCAGGACAGGTCACCGGGGAGCTGTTTTTT.

The chain combines TRBV5-1 with TRBJ2-5; 7 positions match TRBD2. With V trimmed by 4 bases and J by 3 bases, 6 bases remained unmatched. There are 14 residues in the CDR3. CDR1 and CDR2 (germline): SGHRS, YFSETQ. In DNA, the CDR3 is TGCGCCAGCAGCAGGAAGCGGGGCGAAGAGACCCAGTACTTC. Amino acid sequence: CASSRKRGEETQYF.

V usage is TRBV6-1 and J usage is TRBJ2-1; unclear D gene. Looked up from germline, CDR1 is MNHNS and CDR2 is SASEGT. The CDR3 has 11 residues. Between the trimmed V and J ends, which lost 7 bases and 4 bases, there was a span of 5 bases. The CDR3 protein is CASKQYNEQFF. CDR3 DNA: TGTGCCAGCAAACAGTACAATGAGCAGTTCTTC.

This rearrangement joins TRBV7-8 to TRBJ1-4; TRBD1 aligns across 7 bases. The CDR3 sequence is 13 residues long. With V trimmed by 4 bases and J by 8 bases, 4 bases remained unmatched. Germline V gives CDR1 SGHVS, CDR2 FQNEAQ. CDR3 protein: CASSWTGSEKLFF. DNA of the CDR3: TGTGCCAGCAGCTGGACAGGCAGCGAAAAACTGTTTTTT.

The CDR3 bases are TGTGCCAGTTCGGACAGGGTTGGTCTCTATGGCTACACCTTC. It codes for CASSDRVGLYGYTF. This chain connects TRBV19 to TRBJ1-2, with 8 positions matching TRBD1. Germline V gives CDR1 LNHDA, CDR2 SQIVND (reference sequence). V trimming: 8 bases; J trimming: 4 bases; junction bases outside the gene matches: 9. CDR3 size: 14 residues.

The rearrangement uses TRBV6-5 and TRBJ2-7, with no clear D. CDR3 length: 15 residues. Germline V gene lookup returns CDR1 MNHEY and CDR2 SVGAGI. Trimming removed 0 bases at V and 3 bases at J, with 12 bases between. The CDR3 sequence: CASSYSYRIIYEQYF. The CDR3 region has the DNA TGTGCCAGCAGTTACTCGTACAGAATTATCTACGAGCAGTACTTC.

The gene calls are TRBV7-9 and TRBJ2-1, with 12 bases aligning to TRBD2. The length of the CDR3 is 18 residues. Germline V gives CDR1 SEHNR, CDR2 FQNEAQ (reference sequence). The V gene end was trimmed by 1 base and the J gene end by 4 bases; junction bases not matched to a gene: 8. CDR3 region: CASSLGTGLAGPYNEQFF. In DNA, the CDR3 is TGTGCCAGCAGCTTAGGGACAGGACTAGCGGGACCTTACAATGAGCAGTTCTTC.

The chain recombines TRBV4-2 with TRBJ2-2; 9 positions agree with TRBD1. This CDR3 region has 16 residues. Trimming took 4 bases from V and 2 from J; bases not matched to a gene: 5. CDR1 is LGHNA and CDR2 is YNFKEQ in the germline V gene. The CDR3 sequence is CASSRLQGANTGELFF. The CDR3 DNA reads TGTGCCAGCAGCCGGTTACAGGGGGCAAACACCGGGGAGCTGTTTTTT.

The V and J genes are TRBV19 and TRBJ1-2, with 8 bases fitting TRBD1. J was trimmed by 0 bases and V by 5 bases; bases with no gene match: 2. Germline CDR1 reads LNHDA; CDR2 reads SQIVND (reference sequence). The CDR3 has 14 amino acids. The CDR3 DNA follows: TGTGCCAGTAGTGACAGGGGAACTAACTATGGCTACACCTTC. Its protein product is CASSDRGTNYGYTF.

The rearrangement joins TRBV7-9 to TRBJ1-5, with D tentatively TRBD1 (5 bases). The CDR3 covers 14 residues. Trimming took 3 bases from V and 6 from J, leaving 12 bases between them. Germline V lookup: CDR1 SEHNR, CDR2 FQNEAQ (reference sequence). The CDR3 region is CASSFGGESQPQHF. Written as DNA, the CDR3 is TGTGCCAGCAGCTTCGGGGGGGAGAGTCAGCCCCAGCATTTT.

This chain links TRBV19 with TRBJ1-5; 11 nucleotides match TRBD1. The V and J ends lost 1 base and 6 bases, in that order; junction bases with no gene match: 2. The CDR3 is 15 residues long. Germline V lookup: CDR1 LNHDA, CDR2 SQIVND (reference sequence). As DNA, the CDR3 is TGTGCCAGTAGTATAGGGGGACAGGGGGGTCAGCCCCAGCATTTT. This codes for CASSIGGQGGQPQHF.

The rearrangement joins TRBV5-4 to TRBJ1-1; TRBD1 matches 10 bases. There are 15 residues in the CDR3. V shed 4 bases and J 3 bases; nucleotides not matched to a gene: 6. Germline V CDR1 and CDR2: SGHNT, YYREEE (reference sequence). The CDR3 protein is CASSPPGTGDTEAFF. CDR3 coding DNA: TGTGCCAGCAGCCCCCCCGGGACAGGGGACACTGAAGCTTTCTTT.

The chain joins TRBV2 to TRBJ2-5, with 10 bases identical to TRBD2. Trimming at V came to 2 bases and at J to 4 bases, leaving 4 bases not matched to a gene. The germline CDR1 and CDR2 sequences are SNHLY and FYNNEI. This CDR3 has 15 amino acids. The CDR3 sequence is CASSEQAGGRETQYF. Written as DNA, the CDR3 is TGTGCCAGCAGTGAACAAGCGGGAGGGCGAGAGACCCAGTACTTC.

V is TRBV29-1 and J is TRBJ1-2; possibly TRBD1 for D (6 bases). Trimming left V 7 bases short and J 4 bases short, with 16 bases between. CDR1 SQVTM and CDR2 ANQGSEA come from the germline V gene. The CDR3 extends over 13 amino acids. The CDR3 spells CSAGTHGTYGYTF. In nucleotides, the CDR3 is TGCAGCGCCGGGACACATGGGACCTATGGCTACACCTTC.

The rearrangement joins TRBV19 to TRBJ1-5; 12 bases align to TRBD1. Per germline, CDR1 LNHDA and CDR2 SQIVND (reference sequence). The J segment lost 6 bases and the V segment lost 7 bases, leaving 13 bases of the junction unmatched. The CDR3 loop spans 17 amino acids. The CDR3 reads CASNPGTGGSLRQPQHF. CDR3 nucleotide sequence: TGTGCCAGTAACCCCGGGACAGGGGGCTCCCTCCGTCAGCCCCAGCATTTT.

The chain employs TRBV25-1 and TRBJ1-1, with D hard to call. There are 11 residues in the CDR3. V was trimmed by 8 bases and J by 5 bases, leaving 9 bases between them. Germline assignment: CDR1 MGHDK and CDR2 SYGVNS. The CDR3 region has the DNA TGTGCCAGCGGACTTTTGACTGAAGCTTTCTTT. Translation gives CASGLLTEAFF.

The chain couples TRBV6-5 to TRBJ1-2, with unresolved D. The CDR3 spans 14 residues. CDR1 is MNHEY, CDR2 SVGAGI, per germline. Trimming took 3 bases from V and 7 from J, leaving 15 bases between them. The CDR3 loop is CASSYLTGGLGYTF. In DNA, the CDR3 is TGTGCCAGCAGTTATCTAACGGGAGGGCTTGGCTACACCTTC.

This chain uses TRBV9 with TRBJ1-3; D is possibly TRBD1 (5 bases). The CDR3 runs 15 residues. Germline CDR1 and CDR2: SGDLS and YYNGEE. V dropped 3 bases and J dropped 2 bases, with 12 bases sitting between them. The CDR3 DNA is TGTGCCAGCAGCGCACAGGTTACCCCTGGAAACACCATATATTTT. Translation: CASSAQVTPGNTIYF.

J is TRBJ2-1 and V is TRBV27, with 9 bases identical to TRBD1. Germline V gives CDR1 MNHEY, CDR2 SMNVEV (reference sequence). This CDR3 region has 16 residues. V gave up 5 bases and J gave up 9 bases; unmatched junction bases: 14. The CDR3 loop is CASSPSGTGFGGEQFF. The CDR3 nucleotides read TGTGCCAGCAGTCCTTCCGGGACAGGGTTCGGGGGTGAGCAGTTCTTC.